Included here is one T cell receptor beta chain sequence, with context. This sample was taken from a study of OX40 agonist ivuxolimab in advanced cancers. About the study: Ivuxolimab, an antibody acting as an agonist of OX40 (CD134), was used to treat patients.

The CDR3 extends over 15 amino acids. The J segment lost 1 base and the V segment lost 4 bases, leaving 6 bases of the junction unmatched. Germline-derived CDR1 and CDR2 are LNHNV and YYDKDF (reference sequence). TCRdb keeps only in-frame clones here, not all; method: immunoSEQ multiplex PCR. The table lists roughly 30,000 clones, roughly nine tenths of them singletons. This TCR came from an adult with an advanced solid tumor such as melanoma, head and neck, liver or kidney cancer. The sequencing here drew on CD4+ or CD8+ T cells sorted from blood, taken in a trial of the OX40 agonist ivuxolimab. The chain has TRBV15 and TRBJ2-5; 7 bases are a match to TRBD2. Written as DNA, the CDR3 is TGTGCCACCAGCATCGGAACTAGCGCCCAAGAGACCCAGTACTTC. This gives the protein CATSIGTSAQETQYF.